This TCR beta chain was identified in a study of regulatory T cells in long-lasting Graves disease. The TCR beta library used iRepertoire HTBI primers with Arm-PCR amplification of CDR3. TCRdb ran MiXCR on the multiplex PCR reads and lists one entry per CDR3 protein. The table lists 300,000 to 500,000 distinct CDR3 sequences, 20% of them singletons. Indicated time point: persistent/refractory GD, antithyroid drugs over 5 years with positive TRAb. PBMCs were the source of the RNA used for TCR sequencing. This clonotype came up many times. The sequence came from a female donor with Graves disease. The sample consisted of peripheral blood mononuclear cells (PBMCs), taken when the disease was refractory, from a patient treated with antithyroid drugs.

The CDR3 reads CASRPPLTLRNYGYTF. DNA of the CDR3: TGTGCCAGCAGGCCACCGCTAACACTCAGAAACTATGGCTACACCTTC. The chain links TRBV7-2 to TRBJ1-2; D unclear. Germline V CDR1 and CDR2: SGHTA, FQGNSA. The CDR3 has 16 amino acids. Trimming left V 6 bases short and J 2 bases short, with 19 bases between. Complete variable domain (other parts from reference TRBV7-2 and TRBJ1-2): GAGVSQSPSNKVTEKGKDVELRCDPISGHTALYWYRQSLGQGLEFLIYFQGNSAPDKSGLPSDRFSAERTGGSVSTLTIQRTQQEDSAVYLCASRPPLTLRNYGYTFGSGTRLTVV.